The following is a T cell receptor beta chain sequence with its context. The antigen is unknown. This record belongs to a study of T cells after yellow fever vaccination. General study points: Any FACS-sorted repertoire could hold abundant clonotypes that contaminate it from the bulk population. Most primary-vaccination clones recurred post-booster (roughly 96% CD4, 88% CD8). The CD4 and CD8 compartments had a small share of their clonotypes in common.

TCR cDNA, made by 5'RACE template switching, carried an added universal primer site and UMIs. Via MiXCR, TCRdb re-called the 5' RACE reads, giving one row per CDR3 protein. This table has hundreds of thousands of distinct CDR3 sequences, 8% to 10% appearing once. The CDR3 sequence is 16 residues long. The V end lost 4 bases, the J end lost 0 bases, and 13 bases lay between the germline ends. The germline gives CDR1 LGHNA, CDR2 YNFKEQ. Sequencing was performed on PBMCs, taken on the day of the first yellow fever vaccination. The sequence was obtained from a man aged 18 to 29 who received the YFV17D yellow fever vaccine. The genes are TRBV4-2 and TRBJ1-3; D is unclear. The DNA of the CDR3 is TGTGCCAGCAGCCGACTCCAGGTTTCCTCTGGAAACACCATATATTTT. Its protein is CASSRLQVSSGNTIYF.